This is a list of T cell receptor beta chains from one sample in a study of blood T cell repertoires in COVID-19. Produced via immunoSEQ multiplex PCR; TCRdb's table is partial and in-frame only. The sample consists of 380,000 or so clones, roughly 80% of them appearing once. Input material: peripheral blood. The receptors derive from a human donor with acute or convalescent COVID-19. The donor label of this sample is uncertain. Each CDR3 is given with its conserved first and last residue. The D gene is left open where the match is weak. Not all rows give a size; the values are once, few, many and, for expanded clones, a class.

CDR3: CASSQYQETQYF
DNA: TGTGCCAGCAGCCAGTACCAAGAGACCCAGTACTTC
size: NA
V: TRBV11-2
D: NA
J: TRBJ2-5

CDR3: CASSSGGLEKLFF
DNA: TGTGCCAGTAGTTCGGGGGGGCTGGAAAAACTGTTTTTT
size: NA
V: TRBV19
D: NA
J: TRBJ1-4

CDR3: CASSPRVGAYEQYF
DNA: TGTGCCAGCTCACCTCGAGTAGGAGCCTACGAGCAGTACTTC
size: few
V: TRBV18
D: NA
J: TRBJ2-7

CDR3: CASRPRQENTEAFF
DNA: TGTGCCAGCAGACCACGTCAGGAGAACACTGAAGCTTTCTTT
size: NA
V: TRBV6-1
D: NA
J: TRBJ1-1

CDR3: CASSQTGAAGLNQPQHF
DNA: TGTGCCAGCAGTCAGACAGGGGCCGCAGGACTCAATCAGCCCCAGCATTTT
size: NA
V: TRBV27
D: TRBD1
J: TRBJ1-5

CDR3: CASSVRGTGFSEQYF
DNA: TGTGCCAGCAGTGTAAGGGGGACAGGCTTTTCCGAGCAGTACTTC
size: NA
V: TRBV2
D: TRBD1
J: TRBJ2-7

CDR3: CASSYSSGNLYEQYF
DNA: TGTGCCAGCAGTTACTCCTCCGGGAACCTCTACGAGCAGTACTTC
size: few
V: TRBV6-5
D: NA
J: TRBJ2-7

CDR3: CASSRGQFTDTQYF
DNA: TGTGCCAGCAGCCGGGGACAGTTCACAGATACGCAGTATTTT
size: NA
V: TRBV3-1/TRBV3-2
D: TRBD1
J: TRBJ2-3

CDR3: CASTQVQGRGTGELFF
DNA: TGTGCCAGTACCCAAGTTCAAGGACGGGGCACCGGGGAGCTGTTTTTT
size: once
V: TRBV19
D: NA
J: TRBJ2-2

CDR3: CASSSLSGEYNEQFF
DNA: TGTGCCAGCAGTTCCCTGAGCGGGGAGTACAATGAGCAGTTCTTC
size: NA
V: TRBV28
D: TRBD2
J: TRBJ2-1

CDR3: CASSERGEKLFF
DNA: TGTGCCAGCAGTGAAAGAGGTGAAAAACTGTTTTTT
size: NA
V: TRBV6-1
D: NA
J: TRBJ1-4

CDR3: CASSVGAPGQFF
DNA: TGTGCCAGCAGTGTGGGGGCCCCTGGGCAGTTCTTC
size: once
V: TRBV2
D: NA
J: TRBJ2-1

CDR3: CASSFSTGDQPQHF
DNA: TGCGCCAGCAGCTTCTCAACCGGGGATCAGCCCCAGCATTTT
size: NA
V: TRBV5-1
D: NA
J: TRBJ1-5

CDR3: CASSRRGWETQYF
DNA: TGTGCCAGCAGCCGCCGGGGGTGGGAGACCCAGTACTTC
size: NA
V: TRBV13
D: NA
J: TRBJ2-5

CDR3: CASSTSGAANEKLFF
DNA: TGTGCCAGCTCTACAAGTGGGGCTGCTAATGAAAAACTGTTTTTT
size: NA
V: TRBV18
D: NA
J: TRBJ1-4

CDR3: CASSPGLANSYEQYF
DNA: TGTGCCAGCAGCCCGGGACTAGCGAACTCCTACGAGCAGTACTTC
size: NA
V: TRBV11-2
D: TRBD2
J: TRBJ2-7

CDR3: CASRADSWELFF
DNA: TGTGCCAGCAGGGCTGATTCCTGGGAGCTGTTTTTT
size: NA
V: TRBV28
D: NA
J: TRBJ2-2

CDR3: CASSLRGIEQYF
DNA: TGTGCCAGCAGCTTAAGGGGGATCGAGCAGTACTTC
size: NA
V: TRBV5-6
D: NA
J: TRBJ2-7

CDR3: CAWSVQGTTEAFF
DNA: TGTGCCTGGAGCGTCCAGGGGACGACTGAAGCTTTCTTT
size: few
V: TRBV30
D: NA
J: TRBJ1-1

CDR3: CASSLLGQGGYEQYF
DNA: TGTGCCAGCAGCTTGTTAGGGCAGGGGGGCTACGAGCAGTACTTC
size: NA
V: TRBV5-6
D: NA
J: TRBJ2-7

CDR3: CASSSRGDDNYGYTF
DNA: TGTGCCAGCAGCTCGCGGGGGGACGACAACTATGGCTACACCTTC
size: NA
V: TRBV7-9
D: NA
J: TRBJ1-2

CDR3: CASSGQGNEKLFF
DNA: TGTGCCTCGTCGGGACAGGGTAATGAAAAACTGTTTTTT
size: NA
V: TRBV30
D: TRBD1
J: TRBJ1-4

CDR3: CASSPETGTADGYTF
DNA: TGTGCCAGCTCACCCGAAACCGGGACAGCGGATGGCTACACCTTC
size: NA
V: TRBV18
D: TRBD1
J: TRBJ1-2

CDR3: CASSWDRAEAFF
DNA: TGCGCCAGCAGTTGGGACAGGGCTGAAGCTTTCTTT
size: NA
V: TRBV10-2
D: TRBD1
J: TRBJ1-1

CDR3: CASSLAGSSTGNTIYF
DNA: TGCGCCAGCAGCCTCGCCGGGTCCTCTACTGGAAACACCATATATTTT
size: NA
V: TRBV5-1
D: NA
J: TRBJ1-3

CDR3: CASSLRGGADTQYF
DNA: TGTGCCAGCAGCTTGCGGGGGGGAGCAGATACGCAGTATTTT
size: NA
V: TRBV11-2
D: TRBD2
J: TRBJ2-3

CDR3: CASSQDREAFF
DNA: TGTGCCAGCAGCCAGGACAGGGAAGCTTTCTTT
size: NA
V: TRBV2
D: TRBD1
J: TRBJ1-1

CDR3: CASRDRLDNQPQHF
DNA: TGTGCCAGTAGGGACAGGCTCGATAATCAGCCCCAGCATTTT
size: NA
V: TRBV19
D: TRBD1
J: TRBJ1-5

CDR3: CASSLGQARGDTEAFF
DNA: TGCGCCAGCAGCTTGGGACAGGCCCGGGGGGATACTGAAGCTTTCTTT
size: NA
V: TRBV5-1
D: NA
J: TRBJ1-1

CDR3: CASSPRVTLHYGYTF
DNA: TGTGCCAGTAGTCCCCGGGTCACCCTTCACTATGGCTACACCTTC
size: NA
V: TRBV19
D: NA
J: TRBJ1-2

CDR3: CASSLVGVPTDTQYF
DNA: TGTGCCAGCAGCTTAGTAGGGGTCCCCACAGATACGCAGTATTTT
size: NA
V: TRBV7-6
D: NA
J: TRBJ2-3

CDR3: CASSPPGVSNQPQHF
DNA: TGTGCCAGCTCACCACCAGGGGTGAGCAATCAGCCCCAGCATTTT
size: NA
V: TRBV18
D: NA
J: TRBJ1-5

CDR3: CATRDRGGGQPQHF
DNA: TGTGCCACCCGAGACAGGGGAGGAGGGCAGCCCCAGCATTTT
size: NA
V: TRBV27
D: TRBD1
J: TRBJ1-5

CDR3: CASSYRQMETQYF
DNA: TGTGCCAGCAGTTACCGACAGATGGAGACCCAGTACTTC
size: NA
V: TRBV7-9
D: NA
J: TRBJ2-5

CDR3: CASSLTTSGSGANVLTF
DNA: TGCGCCAGCAGCTTGACTACTAGCGGCTCTGGGGCCAACGTCCTGACTTTC
size: NA
V: TRBV5-1
D: TRBD2
J: TRBJ2-6

CDR3: CASSRQSQETQYF
DNA: TGTGCCAGCAGCCGACAGAGCCAAGAGACCCAGTACTTC
size: NA
V: TRBV12-3/TRBV12-4
D: NA
J: TRBJ2-5

CDR3: CASSQNSPRGNSPLHF
DNA: TGTGCCAGCAGCCAAAACAGCCCGCGGGGTAATTCACCCCTCCACTTT
size: NA
V: TRBV3-1/TRBV3-2
D: NA
J: TRBJ1-6

CDR3: CASNYGQGLQETQYF
DNA: TGTGCCAGCAACTACGGACAGGGCCTCCAAGAGACCCAGTACTTC
size: NA
V: TRBV5-6
D: TRBD1
J: TRBJ2-5

CDR3: CASSRPGAGGRTDTQYF
DNA: TGCGCCAGCAGCCGCCCGGGGGCAGGGGGACGGACAGATACGCAGTATTTT
size: NA
V: TRBV5-1
D: NA
J: TRBJ2-3

CDR3: CASSLIAFGNTEAFF
DNA: TGTGCCAGCAGCTTAATTGCGTTCGGGAACACTGAAGCTTTCTTT
size: NA
V: TRBV5-5
D: NA
J: TRBJ1-1

CDR3: CASSFGGFFEQYF
DNA: TGTGCCAGCAGTTTCGGAGGGTTCTTCGAGCAGTACTTC
size: NA
V: TRBV12-3/TRBV12-4
D: NA
J: TRBJ2-7

CDR3: CASSPERTPRYEQYF
DNA: TGTGCCAGCAGTCCCGAACGAACCCCCCGGTACGAGCAGTACTTC
size: NA
V: TRBV3-1/TRBV3-2
D: NA
J: TRBJ2-7

CDR3: CAWSGDRGLGYTF
DNA: TGTGCCTGGAGTGGGGACAGGGGGCTTGGCTACACCTTC
size: NA
V: TRBV30
D: TRBD1
J: TRBJ1-2

CDR3: CASSLGSGGWAKNIQYF
DNA: TGTGCCAGCAGCTTAGGTTCCGGGGGTTGGGCCAAAAACATTCAGTACTTC
size: NA
V: TRBV7-2
D: NA
J: TRBJ2-4

CDR3: CASRDRVDSPLHF
DNA: TGTGCCAGCAGGGACAGGGTGGATTCACCCCTCCACTTT
size: NA
V: TRBV2
D: TRBD1
J: TRBJ1-6

CDR3: CASSLAGLAGARYEQYF
DNA: TGTGCCAGCAGCTTAGCCGGACTAGCGGGGGCCCGATACGAGCAGTACTTC
size: NA
V: TRBV7-9
D: TRBD2
J: TRBJ2-7

CDR3: CASSPGQGYEQYF
DNA: TGTGCCAGCAGTCCCGGACAGGGCTACGAGCAGTACTTC
size: NA
V: TRBV7-9
D: TRBD1
J: TRBJ2-7

CDR3: CASSVRERAGTEAFF
DNA: TGTGCCAGCAGTGTCAGGGAACGGGCCGGGACTGAAGCTTTCTTT
size: once
V: TRBV2
D: NA
J: TRBJ1-1

CDR3: CASSLTGGYEAFF
DNA: TGTGCCAGCAGCCTAACTGGCGGGTATGAAGCTTTCTTT
size: NA
V: TRBV11-2
D: NA
J: TRBJ1-1

CDR3: CASSFQDRVRQETQYF
DNA: TGTGCCAGCAGCTTCCAAGACAGGGTTCGGCAAGAGACCCAGTACTTC
size: NA
V: TRBV7-6
D: TRBD1
J: TRBJ2-5